Sequencing of this T cell receptor (beta chain) was carried out in a study of T cell responses to AZD1222 COVID-19 vaccine. Study observations and caveats: Baseline seropositives among AZD1222 recipients totaled only 5 to 7. Repertoires in all cases were sampled only once the peak T cell response had passed. Spike-specific TCR breadth and depth were elevated following two AZD1222 doses. CD4 TCRs covered the whole spike, strongest at regions 160-218 and 743-854.

V lost 3 bases and J lost 8, with 10 bases in between. Germline CDR1 is LGHDT and CDR2 is YNNKEL (reference sequence). This CDR3 is 13 amino acids long. Comments on this clone: Its antigen is currently unknown.

Here immunoSEQ multiplex PCR was the method, and the copy in TCRdb shows in-frame clones only, minus some. The sample consists of about 130,000 clones, just over 85% of them appearing once. The chain recombines TRBV3-1 (or the pseudogene TRBV3-2) with TRBJ2-2; no firm D call. The clonotype was recovered from an adult in good health. The input for sequencing was peripheral blood, taken on day 0 of MenACWY control vaccination. The CDR3 region is CASSHLTRGELFF. As DNA, the CDR3 is TGTGCCAGCAGCCATCTTACAAGGGGGGAGCTGTTTTTT.